The entry below describes one TCR beta chain. Its antigen is unknown. The record has no base qualities; no much larger clone is one base away. The data were taken from a study of OX40 agonist ivuxolimab in advanced cancers. Background for the entire study: Ivuxolimab was an agonistic, fully human IgG2 monoclonal antibody directed against OX40 (CD134), a costimulatory receptor. Patients were allowed to have had prior anti-PD-1, anti-PD-L1 or anti-CTLA-4 therapy, and approximately 40% of the dose-escalation patients had previously received checkpoint inhibitors. The paper describes the monotherapy dose-escalation part (N = 52 patients) of the phase I trial of ivuxolimab. The point of sequencing TCRbeta in the periphery was to test whether ivuxolimab changed TCR sequence diversity and drove clonal T-cell expansion. Intravenous ivuxolimab was administered to patients every 2 weeks at six dose levels: 0.01, 0.1, 0.3, 1.5, 3 and 10 mg/kg. Of the approximately 50 patients in dose escalation, some 20 had hepatocellular carcinoma, roughly 15 had melanoma, 9 had renal cell carcinoma and 9 had head and neck cancer. The dose-escalation cohort was approximately 83% male with a mean age of roughly 62 years, ranging from roughly 23 to 90. Partial responses were achieved by three dose-escalation patients, of whom one had hepatocellular carcinoma and two had cutaneous melanoma. On the study overall, not on this receptor specifically: In partial responders in the 0.1-3.0 mg/kg groups, normalized peripheral clonal expansion was found to be among the lowest, especially among CD8+ T cells. After ivuxolimab, more expanded clones were found on average in CD8+ T cells than in CD4+ T cells. Low levels of normalized T-cell clonal expansion were also shown by some nonresponding patients. The antigen specificity of the clonally expanded peripheral T cells was not determined. At doses of 0.1 to 3.0 mg/kg, clonal expansion of both CD4+ and CD8+ blood T cells was observed from baseline to week 6.

For sequencing of the TCRbeta CDR3 region, genomic DNA was extracted from the sorted cells. The immunoSEQ Assay was used for sequencing of TCRbeta CDR3 regions. Imported from immuneACCESS, the table was reduced by TCRdb to in-frame sequences with V and J called. These copies leave out some clones; in studies compared against another copy, an unresolved V gene accounts for under half, and the cause of the remainder is not known. In all, the sample holds approximately 38,000 clones, and about 80% of those were seen once. The leading ten clones occupy roughly 7.5% of the sample. Including the terminal cysteine and phenylalanine, the CDR3 comprises 15 residues. Of all the DNA, just the CDR3 is kept, 45 bases in frame from base 1. V is pared back by 0 bases and J by 0 bases, with 9 bases lying between the germline termini. CDR1 and CDR2, per the germline V gene, are SGHRS and YFSETQ. Patients with a history of autoimmune disease or receiving systemic immunosuppression were excluded from the trial. In every dose cohort, peripheral blood was drawn for TCR sequencing at baseline, cycle 4 day 1, and cycle 7 day 1. The samples were drawn from a first-in-human, open-label, multicenter phase I dose-escalation trial of ivuxolimab. The trial enrolled adults with locally advanced or metastatic head and neck squamous cell, hepatocellular, melanoma or renal cell carcinoma. Before TCR sequencing, CD4+ T cells and CD8+ T cells were sorted from peripheral blood as separate populations.

Rearrangement joined TRBV5-1 to TRBJ2-5; a weak D assignment points to TRBD1 (5 bases agree). This receptor was identified in an adult with an advanced solid tumor such as melanoma, head and neck, liver or kidney cancer. The material sequenced was CD4+ or CD8+ T cells sorted from blood, taken in a trial of the OX40 agonist ivuxolimab. The sequenced DNA is TGCGCCAGCAGCTTGGGACAGCTGTACCAAGAGACCCAGTACTTC. The translation is CASSLGQLYQETQYF.